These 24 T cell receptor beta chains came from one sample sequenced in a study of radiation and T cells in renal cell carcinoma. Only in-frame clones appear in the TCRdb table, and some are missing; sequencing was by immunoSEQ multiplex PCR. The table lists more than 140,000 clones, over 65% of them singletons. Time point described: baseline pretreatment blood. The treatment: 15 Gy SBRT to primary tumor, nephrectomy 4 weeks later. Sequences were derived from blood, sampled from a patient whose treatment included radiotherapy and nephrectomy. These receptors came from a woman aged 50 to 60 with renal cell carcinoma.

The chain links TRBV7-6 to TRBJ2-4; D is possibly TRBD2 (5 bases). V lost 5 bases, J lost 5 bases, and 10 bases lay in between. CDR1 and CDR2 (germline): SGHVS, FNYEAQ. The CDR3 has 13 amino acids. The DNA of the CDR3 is TGTGCCAGCAGCAAATCAGCGGAAAACATTCAGTACTTC. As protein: CASSKSAENIQYF.

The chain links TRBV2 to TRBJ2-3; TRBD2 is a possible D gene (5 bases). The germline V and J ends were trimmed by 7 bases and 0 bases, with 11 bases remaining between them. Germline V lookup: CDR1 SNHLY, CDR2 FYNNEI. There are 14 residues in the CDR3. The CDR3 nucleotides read TGTGCCAGCAACCCTAGCCCTAGCACAGATACGCAGTATTTT. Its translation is CASNPSPSTDTQYF.

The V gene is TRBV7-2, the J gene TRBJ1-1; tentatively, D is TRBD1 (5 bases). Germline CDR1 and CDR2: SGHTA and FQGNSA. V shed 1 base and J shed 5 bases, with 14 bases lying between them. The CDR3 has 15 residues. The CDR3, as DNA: TGTGCCAGCAGCTTAGTAGGGGTAAGGCAAACTGAAGCTTTCTTT. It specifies CASSLVGVRQTEAFF.

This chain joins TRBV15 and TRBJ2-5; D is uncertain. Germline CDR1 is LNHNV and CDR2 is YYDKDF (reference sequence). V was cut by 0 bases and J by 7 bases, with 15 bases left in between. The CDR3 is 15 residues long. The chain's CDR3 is CATSRDKVALGTQYF. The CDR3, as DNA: TGTGCCACCAGCAGAGATAAAGTTGCCTTGGGGACCCAGTACTTC. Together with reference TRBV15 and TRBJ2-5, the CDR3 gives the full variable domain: DAMVIQNPRYQVTQFGKPVTLSCSQTLNHNVMYWYQQKSSQAPKLLFHYYDKDFNNEADTPDNFQSRRPNTSFCFLDIRSPGLGDTAMYLCATSRDKVALGTQYFGPGTRLLVL.

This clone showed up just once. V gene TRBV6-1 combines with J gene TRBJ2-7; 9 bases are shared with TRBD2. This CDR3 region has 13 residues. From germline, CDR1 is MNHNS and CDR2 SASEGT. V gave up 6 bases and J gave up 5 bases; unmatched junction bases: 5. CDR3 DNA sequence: TGTGCCAGCAGGGGTAGCGGGGGAGACGAGCAGTACTTC. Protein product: CASRGSGGDEQYF.

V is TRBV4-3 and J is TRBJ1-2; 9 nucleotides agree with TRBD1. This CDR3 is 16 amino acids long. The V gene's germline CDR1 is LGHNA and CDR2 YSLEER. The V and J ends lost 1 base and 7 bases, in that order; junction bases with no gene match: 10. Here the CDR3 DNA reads TGCGCCAGCAGCCAAGCAGATGTCTCGACAGGGGGTGGCTACACCTTC. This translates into CASSQADVSTGGGYTF.

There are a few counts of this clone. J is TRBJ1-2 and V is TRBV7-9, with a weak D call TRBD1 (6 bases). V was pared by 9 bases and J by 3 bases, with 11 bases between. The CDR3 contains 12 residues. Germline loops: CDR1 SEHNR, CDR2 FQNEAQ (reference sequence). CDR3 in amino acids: CASKGEYYGYTF. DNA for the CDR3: TGTGCCAGTAAGGGGGAATACTATGGCTACACCTTC.

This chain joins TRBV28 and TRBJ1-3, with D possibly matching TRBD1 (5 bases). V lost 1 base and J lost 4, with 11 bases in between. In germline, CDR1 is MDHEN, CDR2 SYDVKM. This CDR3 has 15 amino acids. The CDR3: CASSLSGGRGNTIYF. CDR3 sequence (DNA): TGTGCCAGCAGTTTATCGGGGGGTAGGGGAAACACCATATATTTT. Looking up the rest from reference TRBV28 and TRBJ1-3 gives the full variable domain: DVKVTQSSRYLVKRTGEKVFLECVQDMDHENMFWYRQDPGLGLRLIYFSYDVKMKEKGDIPEGYSVSREKKERFSLILESASTNQTSMYLCASSLSGGRGNTIYFGEGSWLTVV.

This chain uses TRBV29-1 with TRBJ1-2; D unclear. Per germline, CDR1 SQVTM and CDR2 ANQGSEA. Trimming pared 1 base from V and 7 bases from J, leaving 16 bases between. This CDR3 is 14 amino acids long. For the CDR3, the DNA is TGCAGCGTTGAAGCGTTGACATCAGCGGTTGGCTACACCTTC. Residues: CSVEALTSAVGYTF.

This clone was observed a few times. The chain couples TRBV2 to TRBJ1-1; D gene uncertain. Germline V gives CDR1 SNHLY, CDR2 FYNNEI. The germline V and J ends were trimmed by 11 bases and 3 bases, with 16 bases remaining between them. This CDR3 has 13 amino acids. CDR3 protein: CAPRRDQDTEAFF. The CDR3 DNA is TGTGCCCCACGACGGGATCAGGACACTGAAGCTTTCTTT.

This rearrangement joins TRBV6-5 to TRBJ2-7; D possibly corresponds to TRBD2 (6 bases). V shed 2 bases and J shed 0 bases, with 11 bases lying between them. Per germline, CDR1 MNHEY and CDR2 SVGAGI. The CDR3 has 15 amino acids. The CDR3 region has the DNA TGTGCCAGCAGTTACGCGGGGCCCAGCTCCTACGAGCAGTACTTC. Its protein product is CASSYAGPSSYEQYF.

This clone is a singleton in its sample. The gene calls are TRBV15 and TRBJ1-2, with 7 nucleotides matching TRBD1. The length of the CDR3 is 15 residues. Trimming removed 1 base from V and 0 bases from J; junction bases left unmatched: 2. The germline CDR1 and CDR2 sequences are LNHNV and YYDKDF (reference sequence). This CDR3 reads CATSRGDSANYGYTF. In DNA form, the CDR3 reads TGTGCCACCAGCAGAGGGGACAGCGCTAACTATGGCTACACCTTC.

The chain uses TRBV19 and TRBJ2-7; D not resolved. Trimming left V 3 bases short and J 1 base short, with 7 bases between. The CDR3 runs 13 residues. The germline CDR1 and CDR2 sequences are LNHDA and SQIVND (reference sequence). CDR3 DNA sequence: TGTGCCAGTAGTATCTCCGTATCCTACGAGCAGTACTTC. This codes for CASSISVSYEQYF.

CDR3 DNA sequence: TGTGCCAGCAGTGAAGAGGGGCGGGGAATTAACTATGGCTACACCTTC. This gives the protein CASSEEGRGINYGYTF. The chain links TRBV6-1 to TRBJ1-2, with D maybe TRBD1 (5 bases). The V gene lost 1 base and the J gene lost 1 base, with 13 bases spanning the gap. Germline assignment: CDR1 MNHNS and CDR2 SASEGT. This CDR3 spans 16 amino acids.

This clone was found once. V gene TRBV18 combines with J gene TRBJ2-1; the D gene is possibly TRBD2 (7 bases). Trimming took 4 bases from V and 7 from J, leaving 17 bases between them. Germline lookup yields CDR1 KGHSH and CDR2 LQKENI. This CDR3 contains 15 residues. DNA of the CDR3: TGTGCCAGCTCACGAGGAGGGGGGGCGCCGAATGAGCAGTTCTTC. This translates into CASSRGGGAPNEQFF. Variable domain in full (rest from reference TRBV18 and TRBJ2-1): NAGVMQNPRHLVRRRGQEARLRCSPMKGHSHVYWYRQLPEEGLKFMVYLQKENIIDESGMPKERFSAEFPKEGPSILRIQQVVRGDSAAYFCASSRGGGAPNEQFFGPGTRLTVL.

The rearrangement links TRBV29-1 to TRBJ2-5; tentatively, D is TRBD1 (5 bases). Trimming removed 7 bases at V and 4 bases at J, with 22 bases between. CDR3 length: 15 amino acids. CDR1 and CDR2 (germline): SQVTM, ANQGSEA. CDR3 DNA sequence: TGCAGCGCCAGAGGCAGGGCTGGGGATCCAGAGACCCAGTACTTC. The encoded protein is CSARGRAGDPETQYF.

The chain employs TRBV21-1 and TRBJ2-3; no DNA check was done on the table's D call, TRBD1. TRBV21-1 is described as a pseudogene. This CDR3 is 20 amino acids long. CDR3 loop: CASSTLPGQGQTNGTDTQYF. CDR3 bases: TGTGCCAGCAGCACCTTACCGGGACAGGGCCAAACGAACGGCACAGATACGCAGTATTTT.

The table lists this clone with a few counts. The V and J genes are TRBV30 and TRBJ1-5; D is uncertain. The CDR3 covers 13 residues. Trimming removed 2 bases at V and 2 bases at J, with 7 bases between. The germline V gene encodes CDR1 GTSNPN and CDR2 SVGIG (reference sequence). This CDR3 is CAWSYQGNQPQHF. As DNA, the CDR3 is TGTGCCTGGAGTTATCAGGGCAATCAGCCCCAGCATTTT.

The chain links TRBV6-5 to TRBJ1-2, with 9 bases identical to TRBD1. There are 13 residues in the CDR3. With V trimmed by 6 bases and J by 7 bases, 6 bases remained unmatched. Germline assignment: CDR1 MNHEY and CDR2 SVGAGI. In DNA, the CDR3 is TGTGCCAGCAGACTACAGGGGGCTGGTGGCTACACCTTC. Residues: CASRLQGAGGYTF.

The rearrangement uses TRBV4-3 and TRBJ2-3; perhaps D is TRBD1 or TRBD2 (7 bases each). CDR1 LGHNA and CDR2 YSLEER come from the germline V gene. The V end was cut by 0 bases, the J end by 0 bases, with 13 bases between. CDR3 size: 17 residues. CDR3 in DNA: TGCGCCAGCAGCCAAGATGGGCAGGGGGGGAGCACAGATACGCAGTATTTT. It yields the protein CASSQDGQGGSTDTQYF.

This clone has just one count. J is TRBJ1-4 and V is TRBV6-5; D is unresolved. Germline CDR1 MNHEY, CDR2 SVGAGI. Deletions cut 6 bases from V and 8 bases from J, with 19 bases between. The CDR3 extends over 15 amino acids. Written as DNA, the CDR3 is TGTGCCAGCAGACAATCGGGGTCCCTTATCGAAAAACTGTTTTTT. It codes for CASRQSGSLIEKLFF.

CDR3 sequence reads: CASSFQAGGDTEAFF. As DNA, the CDR3 is TGTGCCAGCAGCTTCCAGGCCGGGGGGGACACTGAAGCTTTCTTT. The chain recombines TRBV11-2 with TRBJ1-1, with D tentatively TRBD1 (5 bases). CDR1 is SGHAT and CDR2 is FQNNGV in the germline V gene. CDR3 length equals 15 residues. The V and J ends lost 3 bases and 3 bases respectively, with 14 bases between them.

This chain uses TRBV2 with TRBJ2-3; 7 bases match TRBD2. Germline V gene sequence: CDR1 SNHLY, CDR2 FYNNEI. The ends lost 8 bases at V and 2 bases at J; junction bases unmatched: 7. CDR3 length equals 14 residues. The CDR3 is CASRLAPHTDTQYF. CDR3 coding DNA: TGTGCCAGCCGACTAGCTCCGCACACAGATACGCAGTATTTT.

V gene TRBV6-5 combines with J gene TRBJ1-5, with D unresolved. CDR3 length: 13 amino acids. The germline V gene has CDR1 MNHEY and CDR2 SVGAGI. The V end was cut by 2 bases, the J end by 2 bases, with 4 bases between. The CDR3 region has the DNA TGTGCCAGCAGTTACGGAGGCAATCAGCCCCAGCATTTT. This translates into CASSYGGNQPQHF.